These 10 T cell receptor beta chains originate from one sample sequenced in a study of blood T cell repertoires in COVID-19. Only in-frame clones appear in the TCRdb table, and some are missing; sequencing was by immunoSEQ multiplex PCR. The table includes more than 350,000 clones, more than 75% detected once. The sample taken for sequencing was peripheral blood. The receptors derive from a woman in her twenties or thirties with COVID-19, enrolled during active disease.

The J gene is TRBJ1-4, the V gene TRBV28, with a tentative D call TRBD1 (6 bases). V lost 3 bases, J lost 5 bases, and 16 bases lay in between. The CDR3 runs 16 residues. From germline, CDR1 is MDHEN and CDR2 SYDVKM. The CDR3: CASSFWDIQQNEKLFF. The CDR3 region has the DNA TGTGCCAGCAGTTTTTGGGACATTCAGCAAAATGAAAAACTGTTTTTT.

This sequence joins TRBV3-1 (or the pseudogene TRBV3-2) and TRBJ2-1; 10 bases fit TRBD2. The CDR3 contains 14 residues. Germline V lookup: CDR1 LGHDT, CDR2 YNNKEL (reference sequence). The trim removed 4 bases at V and 4 bases at J, leaving 1 base unmatched. The CDR3 spells CASSPSGSYNEQFF. In DNA, the CDR3 is TGTGCCAGCAGCCCTAGCGGGAGTTACAATGAGCAGTTCTTC.

The V call is TRBV24-1, the J call TRBJ2-1, with 8 bases aligning to TRBD2. V was clipped by 0 bases and J by 1 base; unmatched bases: 4. This CDR3 contains 17 residues. In germline, CDR1 is KGHDR, CDR2 SFDVKD. CDR3 sequence (DNA): TGTGCCACCAGTGATTTGCGGTCGGGAGGGTCCTACAATGAGCAGTTCTTC. Protein: CATSDLRSGGSYNEQFF.

The rearrangement links TRBV29-1 to TRBJ2-7; D is possibly TRBD2 (6 bases). Germline V gene sequence: CDR1 SQVTM, CDR2 ANQGSEA. The CDR3 totals 12 residues. With 6 bases removed from V and 0 bases from J, the gap between germline ends came to 9 bases. CDR3 DNA sequence: TGCAGCGTCCGGGACTTCTCCTACGAGCAGTACTTC. Translation gives CSVRDFSYEQYF.

This clone occurred once. The rearrangement joins TRBV7-3 to TRBJ2-3; 7 positions match TRBD2. CDR1 is SGHTA, CDR2 FQGTGA, per germline. The length of the CDR3 is 17 residues. The V and J ends lost 4 bases and 5 bases, in that order; junction bases with no gene match: 15. CDR3: CASSYLPGGGGEDTQYF. The CDR3 nucleotides are TGTGCCAGCAGCTACCTACCGGGAGGAGGCGGGGAAGATACGCAGTATTTT. The full variable domain, completed using reference TRBV7-3 and TRBJ2-3, is GAGVSQTPSNKVTEKGKYVELRCDPISGHTALYWYRQSLGQGPEFLIYFQGTGAADDSGLPNDRFFAVRPEGSVSTLKIQRTERGDSAVYLCASSYLPGGGGEDTQYFGPGTRLTVL.

A single count supports this clone. Written as DNA, the CDR3 is TGTGCCAGCTCACCACGGGGGGACAGGATAATGAACACTGAAGCTTTCTTT. Amino acids: CASSPRGDRIMNTEAFF. The rearrangement uses TRBV18 and TRBJ1-1, with TRBD1 identical over 8 bases. Germline loops: CDR1 KGHSH, CDR2 LQKENI. The CDR3 consists of 17 residues. Trimming at V came to 1 base and at J to 0 bases, leaving 7 bases not matched to a gene.

This sequence joins TRBV27 and TRBJ1-5; D possibly corresponds to TRBD1 (6 bases). Germline V gene sequence: CDR1 MNHEY, CDR2 SMNVEV (reference sequence). The CDR3 covers 15 residues. V was clipped by 6 bases and J by 4 bases, with 16 bases between them. For the CDR3, the DNA is TGTGCCAGCAGGGAATTACAGGGAGGGAATCAGCCCCAGCATTTT. This translates into CASRELQGGNQPQHF.

The rearrangement joins TRBV7-9 to TRBJ1-1; 10 bases align to TRBD1. The trim removed 5 bases at V and 4 bases at J, leaving 13 bases unmatched. The CDR3 extends over 17 amino acids. Germline values: CDR1 SEHNR, CDR2 FQNEAQ (reference sequence). The CDR3 reads CASSARQGATGGTEAFF. CDR3 sequence (DNA): TGTGCCAGCAGCGCGCGACAGGGGGCAACCGGTGGCACTGAAGCTTTCTTT.

The rearrangement joins TRBV28 to TRBJ1-2; D is unclear. Deletions cut 6 bases from V and 4 bases from J, with 15 bases between. Looked up from germline, CDR1 is MDHEN and CDR2 is SYDVKM. The CDR3 length is 14 residues. CDR3 nucleotide sequence: TGTGCCAGCAGACAAGCAGGTTATGGCTATGGCTACACCTTC. Protein: CASRQAGYGYGYTF.

The rearrangement uses TRBV2 and TRBJ2-2; D possibly corresponds to TRBD2 (6 bases). The V and J ends lost 4 bases and 3 bases respectively, with 6 bases between them. The CDR3 has 13 amino acids. CDR1 and CDR2 from the germline V gene are SNHLY and FYNNEI. DNA of the CDR3: TGTGCCAGCAGTGCGGGAGACACCGGGGAGCTGTTTTTT. Its translation is CASSAGDTGELFF.